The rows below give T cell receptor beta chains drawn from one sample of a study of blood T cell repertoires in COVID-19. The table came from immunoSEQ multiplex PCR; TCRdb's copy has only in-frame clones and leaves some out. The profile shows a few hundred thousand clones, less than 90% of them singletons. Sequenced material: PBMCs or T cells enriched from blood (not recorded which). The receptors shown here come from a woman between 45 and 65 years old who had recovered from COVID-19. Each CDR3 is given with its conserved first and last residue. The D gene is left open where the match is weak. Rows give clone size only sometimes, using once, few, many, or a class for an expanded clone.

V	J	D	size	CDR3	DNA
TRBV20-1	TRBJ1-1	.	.	CSARESTEAFF	TGCAGTGCTAGAGAGAGCACTGAAGCTTTCTTT
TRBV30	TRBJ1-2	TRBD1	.	CACLQGANGYTF	TGTGCCTGCCTACAGGGGGCCAATGGCTACACCTTC
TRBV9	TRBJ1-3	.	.	CASSVGGDSGNTIYF	TGTGCCAGCAGCGTAGGCGGGGACTCTGGAAACACCATATATTTT
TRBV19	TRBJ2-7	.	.	CASSPRTDYEQYF	TGTGCCAGTAGTCCCAGGACAGACTACGAGCAGTACTTC
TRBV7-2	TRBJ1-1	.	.	CASSLVGAGRGGTEAFF	TGTGCCAGCAGCTTAGTGGGGGCCGGCAGGGGTGGGACTGAAGCTTTCTTT
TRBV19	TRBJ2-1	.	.	CASSISAGHNSYNEQFF	TGTGCCAGTAGTATATCGGCAGGGCATAACAGCTACAATGAGCAGTTCTTC
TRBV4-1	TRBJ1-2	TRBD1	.	CASSQEGTGDGYTF	TGCGCCAGCAGCCAAGAGGGGACAGGGGATGGCTACACCTTC
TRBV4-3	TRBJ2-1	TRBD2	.	CASSRRTASGTISYNEQFF	TGCGCCAGCAGCCGCCGTACGGCTAGCGGGACCATTTCCTACAATGAGCAGTTCTTC
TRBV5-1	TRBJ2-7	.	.	CASSLEGVGSYEQYF	TGCGCCAGCAGCTTGGAAGGGGTAGGCTCCTACGAGCAGTACTTC
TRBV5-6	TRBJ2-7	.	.	CASSSLTNSYEQYF	TGTGCCAGCAGCTCCTTGACAAACTCCTACGAGCAGTACTTC
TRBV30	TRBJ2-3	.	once	CAWSAPRSRLTTDTQYF	TGTGCCTGGAGCGCCCCCCGCTCGCGGCTAACCACAGATACGCAGTATTTT
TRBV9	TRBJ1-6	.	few	CASSVAGAYNSPLHF	TGTGCCAGCAGCGTAGCCGGAGCCTATAATTCACCCCTCCACTTT
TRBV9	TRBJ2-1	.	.	CASSVADEQFF	TGTGCCAGCAGCGTGGCCGATGAGCAGTTCTTC
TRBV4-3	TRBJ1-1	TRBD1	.	CASSQDLVGQGVGGNTEAFF	TGCGCCAGCAGCCAAGATTTGGTAGGACAGGGGGTTGGGGGTAACACTGAAGCTTTCTTT
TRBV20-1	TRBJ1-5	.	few	CSASYSTGSNQPQHF	TGCAGTGCTAGTTACTCGACGGGGAGCAATCAGCCCCAGCATTTT
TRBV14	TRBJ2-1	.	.	CASSQDGRRVDEQFF	TGTGCCAGCAGCCAAGACGGGCGCAGGGTGGATGAGCAGTTCTTC
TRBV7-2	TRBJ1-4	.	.	CASSSQIDGGRSEKLFF	TGTGCCAGCAGCTCCCAAATCGACGGCGGCCGAAGTGAAAAACTGTTTTTT
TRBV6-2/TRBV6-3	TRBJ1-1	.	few	CASSYLGSTEAFF	TGTGCCAGCAGTTATCTGGGGAGCACTGAAGCTTTCTTT
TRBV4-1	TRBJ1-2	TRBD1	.	CASSPTGTDRASSGGYTF	TGCGCCAGCAGCCCTACTGGGACGGACAGGGCCTCTTCGGGTGGCTACACCTTC
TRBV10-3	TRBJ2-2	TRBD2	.	CAISGGTSGREYTGELFF	TGTGCCATCAGTGGGGGGACTAGCGGGAGAGAGTATACCGGGGAGCTGTTTTTT
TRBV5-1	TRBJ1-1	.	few	CASRKGHTEAFF	TGCGCCAGCAGAAAGGGGCACACTGAAGCTTTCTTT
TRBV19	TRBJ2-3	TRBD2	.	CARGTRYTGVGGTDTQYF	TGTGCCAGAGGGACTAGGTATACGGGAGTGGGTGGCACAGATACGCAGTATTTT
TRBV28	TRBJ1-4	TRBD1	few	CASSLDQGANEKLFF	TGTGCCAGCAGTTTAGACCAGGGGGCAAATGAAAAACTGTTTTTT
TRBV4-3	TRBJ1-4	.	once	CASSRQTDEKLFF	TGCGCCAGCAGCAGACAAACGGATGAAAAACTGTTTTTT
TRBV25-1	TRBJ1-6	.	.	CASSEYGGSGNSPLHF	TGTGCCAGCAGTGAATACGGTGGGTCGGGAAATTCACCCCTCCACTTT
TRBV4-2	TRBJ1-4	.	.	CASSHHVDSSNEKLFF	TGTGCCAGCAGCCACCACGTCGACAGCTCTAATGAAAAACTGTTTTTT
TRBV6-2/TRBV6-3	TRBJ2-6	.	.	CASSYTADLSGANVLTF	TGTGCCAGCAGTTACACAGCGGACCTCTCTGGGGCCAACGTCCTGACTTTC
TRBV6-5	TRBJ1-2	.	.	CASTPVPAGGYGYTF	TGTGCCAGCACTCCAGTTCCGGCAGGTGGCTATGGCTACACCTTC
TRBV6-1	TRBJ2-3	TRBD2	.	CAGSEALAATDTQYF	TGTGCCGGCAGTGAAGCTCTAGCGGCCACAGATACGCAGTATTTT
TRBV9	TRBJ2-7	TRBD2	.	CASSVAGGSVEQYF	TGTGCCAGCAGCGTAGCGGGGGGGTCCGTCGAGCAGTACTTC
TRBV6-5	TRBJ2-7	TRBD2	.	CASSYSRLAGWGEQYF	TGTGCCAGCAGTTACTCGAGGCTAGCGGGATGGGGCGAGCAGTACTTC
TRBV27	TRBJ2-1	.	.	CASRRSGGAYNEQFF	TGTGCCAGCAGGCGAAGCGGAGGGGCCTACAATGAGCAGTTCTTC
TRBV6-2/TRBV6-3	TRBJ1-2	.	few	CASSYVGYGYTF	TGTGCCAGCAGTTATGTCGGTTATGGCTACACCTTC
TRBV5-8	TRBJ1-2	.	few	CASSGQLLSYGYTF	TGTGCCAGCAGCGGACAGCTCTTATCCTATGGCTACACCTTC
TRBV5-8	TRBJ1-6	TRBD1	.	CASSPGQASSYNSPLHF	TGTGCCAGCAGCCCAGGACAGGCCAGCTCCTATAATTCACCCCTCCACTTT
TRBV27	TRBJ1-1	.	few	CASSHGSTEAFF	TGTGCCAGCAGTCACGGTTCTACTGAAGCTTTCTTT
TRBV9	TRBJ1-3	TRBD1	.	CASSVGDRASGNTIYF	TGTGCCAGCAGCGTAGGGGACAGGGCCTCTGGAAACACCATATATTTT
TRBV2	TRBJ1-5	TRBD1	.	CASEMTGFQQPQHF	TGTGCCAGCGAAATGACAGGGTTTCAACAGCCCCAGCATTTT
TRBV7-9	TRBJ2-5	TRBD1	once	CASRRTGMFQETQYF	TGTGCCAGCAGAAGGACAGGAATGTTTCAAGAGACCCAGTACTTC
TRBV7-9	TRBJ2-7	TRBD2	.	CASSPMGGSYYEQYF	TGTGCCAGCAGCCCCATGGGAGGGTCTTACTACGAGCAGTACTTC
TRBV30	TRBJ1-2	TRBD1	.	CAWKQGALGYTF	TGTGCCTGGAAACAGGGGGCTCTTGGCTACACCTTC
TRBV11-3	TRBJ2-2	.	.	CASSLGSGILHTGELFF	TGTGCCAGCAGCTTAGGGTCAGGGATCCTTCACACCGGGGAGCTGTTTTTT
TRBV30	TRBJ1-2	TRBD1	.	CAWSAGQGAYGYTF	TGTGCCTGGAGTGCGGGACAGGGGGCTTATGGCTACACCTTC